This T cell receptor beta chain was obtained from a study of blood T cells in healthy people across ages. The V gene's germline CDR1 is SQVTM and CDR2 ANQGSEA. This CDR3 contains 12 residues. V shed 6 bases and J shed 6 bases, with 11 bases lying between them. This clonotype was picked up a small number of times. Primers used in a second PCR of roughly 6 to 11 cycles were a sample-barcoded 5' primer and a J-beta primer mix. With 12 random nucleotides, a template-switch adaptor tagged each individual cDNA molecule. A single record per CDR3 protein comes from TCRdb applying MiXCR to the 5' RACE reads. This sample yields around 520,000 distinct CDR3 sequences, of which about 27% are seen a single time; over 3.5% belongs to the top ten. These records were also assigned to another study, of T cells of mothers and their children.

The receptor's source is a boy aged 2 to 10 in good health. V usage is TRBV29-1 and J usage is TRBJ2-2; D is possibly TRBD1 (6 bases). The sample consisted of blood. In DNA form, the CDR3 reads TGCAGCGTGGTGACAGGCCCCGGGGAGCTGTTTTTT. Encoded protein: CSVVTGPGELFF.